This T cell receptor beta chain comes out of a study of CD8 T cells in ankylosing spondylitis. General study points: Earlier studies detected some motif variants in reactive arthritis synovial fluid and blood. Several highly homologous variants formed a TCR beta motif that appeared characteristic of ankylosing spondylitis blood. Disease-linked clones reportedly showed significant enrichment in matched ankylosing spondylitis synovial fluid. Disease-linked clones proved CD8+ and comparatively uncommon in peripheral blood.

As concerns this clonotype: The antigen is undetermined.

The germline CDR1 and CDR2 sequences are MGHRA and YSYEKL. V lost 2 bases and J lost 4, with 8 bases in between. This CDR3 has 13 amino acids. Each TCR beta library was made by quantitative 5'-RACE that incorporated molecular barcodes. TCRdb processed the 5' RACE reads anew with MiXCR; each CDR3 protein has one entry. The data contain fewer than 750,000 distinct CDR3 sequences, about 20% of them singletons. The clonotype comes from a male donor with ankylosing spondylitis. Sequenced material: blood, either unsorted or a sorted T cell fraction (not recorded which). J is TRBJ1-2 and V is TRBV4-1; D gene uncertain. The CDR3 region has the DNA TGCGCCAGCAGCCAAATAGAGGGCTATGGCTACACCTTC. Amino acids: CASSQIEGYGYTF.